This T cell receptor (beta chain) appears in the sequencing data of a study of cytomegalovirus exposure and HLA in healthy donors. In the PCR, 60 Vbeta and 13 Jbeta primers were used. Using immunoSEQ multiplex PCR, the repertoire was profiled, and TCRdb retains in-frame clones only, with some absent. This repertoire includes fewer than 250,000 clones. Study-level findings and limits: Reported performance of the classifier showed diagnosis of cytomegalovirus status with high specificity and sensitivity.

Regarding this clone: Its specificity is unknown.

The specimen sequenced was PBMCs. This TCR derives from a woman aged 30 to 39 in good health and CMV-seropositive.

The CDR3 reads CAWSVPLNFYGYTF. CDR3 bases: TGTGCCTGGAGTGTACCCTTGAACTTTTATGGCTACACCTTC. The chain links TRBV30 to TRBJ1-2; D remains ambiguous. The germline V and J ends were trimmed by 0 bases and 5 bases, with 13 bases remaining between them. The CDR3 has 14 amino acids. The germline gives CDR1 GTSNPN, CDR2 SVGIG (reference sequence). The full variable domain, with the rest looked up from reference TRBV30 and TRBJ1-2, is SQTIHQWPATLVQPVGSPLSLECTVEGTSNPNLYWYRQAAGRGLQLLFYSVGIGQISSEVPQNLSASRPQDRQFILSSKKLLLSDSGFYLCAWSVPLNFYGYTFGSGTRLTVV.